This T cell receptor (beta chain) was identified in a study of response to subunit inactivated influenza vaccine. Study-level points and caveats: Authors proposed each seasonal influenza vaccination draws in few new T cells.

MiXCR, run by TCRdb on the RT-PCR reads, gives a single entry per CDR3 protein. The sample has 600,000 to 850,000 distinct CDR3 sequences, less than 15% seen once. This clonotype was recorded many times. Its antigen is undetermined. The V segment lost 0 bases and the J segment 1 base; nucleotides outside the gene matches: 3. This CDR3 has 16 amino acids. This clonotype originated in a man aged 50 or older who received an inactivated influenza vaccine. This chain uses TRBV12-3 or TRBV12-4 with TRBJ1-5; 7 nucleotides line up with TRBD1. The starting material was PBMCs from blood, obtained around 14 days before vaccination. The CDR3 loop is CASSLARGLSNQPQHF. CDR3 in DNA: TGTGCCAGCAGTTTAGCGAGGGGGCTCAGCAATCAGCCCCAGCATTTT.